This T cell receptor beta chain was captured in a study of identical twins. This clonotype has only a few counts. Antigen unknown. Broader study findings: Analyses of zero insertions could, in part, be confounded by invariant MAIT and iNKT cells.

MiXCR was run by TCRdb on the 5' RACE reads, yielding one entry per CDR3 protein. The top ten clones hold 1.5% to 2% of a sample with about 690,000 distinct CDR3 sequences, roughly 6% of them seen once. Trimming removed 3 bases from V and 0 bases from J, with 19 bases in between. Germline CDR1 SGHRS, CDR2 YFSETQ. This CDR3 region has 19 residues. Sequenced material: naive T cells sorted from blood. The sequence was collected from a man younger than 35 in good health. The chain employs TRBV5-1 and TRBJ1-6; perhaps TRBD1 as D (6 bases). CDR3 in amino acids: CASSSFGTFSSSYNSPLHF. In DNA form, the CDR3 reads TGCGCCAGCAGCTCATTCGGGACATTCAGCAGCTCCTATAATTCACCCCTCCACTTT. The whole variable domain, remainder taken from reference TRBV5-1 and TRBJ1-6, is KAGVTQTPRYLIKTRGQQVTLSCSPISGHRSVSWYQQTPGQGLQFLFEYFSETQRNKGNFPGRFSGRQFSNSRSEMNVSTLELGDSALYLCASSSFGTFSSSYNSPLHFGNGTRLTVT.